The clone carrying this T cell receptor (beta chain) ranks as medium-sized (0.01 to 0.1%). Its antigen is not known. Every individual TCR cDNA molecule carried its own unique molecular identifier, which allowed correction of PCR and sequencing errors. MiXCR, run by TCRdb on the 5' RACE reads, gives a single entry per CDR3 protein. The sample gives several thousand distinct CDR3 sequences, more than 7% of which show up once; less than 20% is in the top ten. The time point was: sample taken at primary tumor resection. The approximately 70 donors had untreated early-stage non-small cell lung cancer. Unsorted tumor, nontumor lung tissue or cryopreserved PBMC supplied the whole RNA. The CDR3 extends over 15 amino acids. Germline CDR1 MDHEN, CDR2 SYDVKM. Germline trimming cut 2 bases from V and 6 bases from J; bases unmatched to any gene: 6. The data derive from a study of spatial heterogeneity in lung cancer. Overall study context: A consistent excess of beta-chain over alpha-chain sequences was detected.

Notes on the study in general: How many expanded intratumoral alpha and beta TCRs were present tracked the tumor mutation count, which was a count of nonsynonymous mutations.

Sequenced here: lung tumor tissue, sampled at surgery. This TCR was recovered from a female donor with early-stage non-small cell lung cancer. This chain connects TRBV28 to TRBJ1-1; 10 nucleotides align to TRBD1. The CDR3 loop is CASSLVGTGVAEAFF. The CDR3 DNA reads as TGTGCCAGCAGTTTAGTTGGGACAGGGGTCGCTGAAGCTTTCTTT.